This T cell receptor (beta chain) was recovered during a study of T-cell reconstitution after alpha-beta-depleted transplantation in children (dated by TCRdb to about 2016). About the full investigation: The study quantitatively tracked T-cell immune reconstitution after TCRalphabeta/CD19-depleted allogeneic hematopoietic cell transplantation in children using TCR repertoire profiling.

On this clonotype: The antigen it binds to is not known. There are no base qualities to consult, and no much larger clone falls within one base.

Points the paper makes about the study in general: The apparently early recovery of alphabetaT-cell counts about two months after transplant reportedly depended on only several hundred rapidly expanded clones that came from non-depleted graft cells. The high TCRbeta diversity at day 60 in some patients was ascribed to recipient T cells and intrathymic progenitors that had survived conditioning. Hyperexpanded clone frequencies declined over subsequent months; after one year, T-cell counts and TCRbeta diversity were mostly attributed to newly produced T cells.

V has 0 bases trimmed and J has 2 bases trimmed; junction bases matching no gene number 3. Including the terminal cysteine and phenylalanine, the CDR3 comprises 15 residues. The retained sequence is limited to the CDR3, 45 bases, with the frame set at the first base. In the germline V gene, CDR1 corresponds to SGHVS and CDR2 to FQNEAQ. The receptor library was made with PCR. The instrument given in TCRdb is Illumina HiSeq 2500. TCR libraries were prepared with molecular barcoding, using unique molecular identifiers to normalize TCRbeta repertoire quantification. TCRdb took the public reads, trimmed them with fastp at Q25, ran MiXCR for clone calling and kept in-frame beta chains. Every entry covers one CDR3 protein and lists the most common genes and DNA from its rows. The sample data list fewer than 400,000 distinct CDR3 sequences, and around 20% of these were observed just once. Roughly 9.8% of the sample is held by the ten biggest clonotypes.

The sample's treatment or condition, from its label and the paper: allogeneic hematopoietic cell transplantation with graft depleted of TCRalphabeta T cells and CD19 B cells. The transplant recipients were children given TCRalphabeta/CD19-depleted allogeneic hematopoietic cell grafts. This receptor was obtained from a male patient younger than 18 who had a stem cell transplant for acute lymphoblastic leukemia, so the T cells may come from the graft donor. The chain is made from TRBV7-8 and TRBJ2-5, with 7 middle bases fitting TRBD1. The sequencing used PBMCs, mostly from graft donor cells, collected 180 days after TCRalphabeta/CD19-depleted stem cell transplant. The nucleotide sequence reads as follows: TGTGCCAGCAGCTTAGCGTACAGGGGACAAGAGACCCAGTACTTC. Its protein reads: CASSLAYRGQETQYF. Here the CDR3 is joined to the reference TRBV7-8 and TRBJ2-5 genes, and the full variable domain is: GAGVSQSPRYKVAKRGQDVALRCDPISGHVSLFWYQQALGQGPEFLTYFQNEAQLDKSGLPSDRFFAERPEGSVSTLKIQRTQQEDSAVYLCASSLAYRGQETQYFGPGTRLLVL.